This is a list of T cell receptor beta chains from one sample in a study of PD-1 blockade in classical Hodgkin lymphoma. Sequenced by immunoSEQ multiplex PCR; TCRdb stores in-frame clones only, minus some. Among over 35,000 clones listed, 85% to 90% were seen once. Sequencing used peripheral blood mononuclear cells (PBMCs), obtained at baseline. All receptors come from a human donor with classical Hodgkin lymphoma. Each CDR3 is given with its conserved first and last residue. Fields, in order: J gene, D gene, clone size, V gene, CDR3 DNA, CDR3 protein. The D gene is left open where the match is weak. Clone size is stated in some rows and not others, as once, few, many or a class when expanded.

TRBJ2-3,-,-,TRBV2,TGTGCCAGCAGTTACCACTTAGATACGCAGTATTTT,CASSYHLDTQYF
TRBJ2-7,-,-,TRBV5-5,TGTGCCAGCAGCTTCGCAGGGCCTCGCGAGCAGTACTTC,CASSFAGPREQYF
TRBJ1-2,-,-,TRBV7-9,TGTGCCAGCAGCTTAGCAGCGGGGAGCGGTGGCTACACCTTC,CASSLAAGSGGYTF
TRBJ1-3,TRBD1,-,TRBV18,TGTGCCAGCTCACGGGGACAGGAAGGCTCTGGAAACACCATATATTTT,CASSRGQEGSGNTIYF
TRBJ2-1,-,-,TRBV7-2,TGTGCCAGCAGCTTTGGTAGTTTTGGCGCCAATGAGCAGTTCTTC,CASSFGSFGANEQFF
TRBJ2-5,TRBD2,-,TRBV11-3,TGTGCCAGCAGCTTCAGCGGGGGGGCTTATGAGACCCAGTACTTC,CASSFSGGAYETQYF
TRBJ2-1,-,-,TRBV2,TGTGCCAGCAGTGTAGCCCCCTCCCAGCAGTTCTTC,CASSVAPSQQFF
TRBJ1-5,-,-,TRBV5-4,TGTGCCAGCAGCCCAGGGAGAGGGAGCAATCAGCCCCAGCATTTT,CASSPGRGSNQPQHF
TRBJ2-1,-,-,TRBV7-7,TGTGCTAGCAGCCTGGACGGGTACAATGAGCAGTTCTTC,CASSLDGYNEQFF
TRBJ2-7,-,-,TRBV2,TGTGCCAGCAGTGCACAGGGACGCGAGCAGTACTTC,CASSAQGREQYF
TRBJ1-1,TRBD1,-,TRBV10-3,TGTGCCATCAGCGCAGGTAGCGGACAGGGGCCGAACACTGAAGCTTTCTTT,CAISAGSGQGPNTEAFF
TRBJ2-5,TRBD2,once,TRBV2,TGTGCCAGCAAAATCCTAGCGGGGGGCCCGAAGAGCAGAGAGACCCAGTACTTC,CASKILAGGPKSRETQYF
TRBJ1-2,-,few,TRBV2,TGTGCCAGCAGTCAAGGAAACTATGGCTACACCTTC,CASSQGNYGYTF
TRBJ2-1,-,-,TRBV11-1,TGTGCCAGCAGCTTAGCGCTGGGGGTCTCGGAACATGAGCAGTTCTTC,CASSLALGVSEHEQFF
TRBJ2-2,TRBD2,-,TRBV11-1,TGTGCCAGCAGCTCCTGGGCCGGGGGGGCCTCGAGCGGGGAGCTGTTTTTT,CASSSWAGGASSGELFF
TRBJ2-7,TRBD1,-,TRBV6-5,TGTGCCAGCAGCTTTGGGGACAGGGGGCTCTACGAGCAGTACTTC,CASSFGDRGLYEQYF
TRBJ1-2,TRBD1,-,TRBV7-9,TGTGCCAGCAGCCCCGGGACAGGGAGGGATGGCTACACCTTC,CASSPGTGRDGYTF
TRBJ2-5,-,few,TRBV7-7,TGTGCTAGCAGCTTAGGAGGTTGGGTCCAAGAGACCCAGTACTTC,CASSLGGWVQETQYF